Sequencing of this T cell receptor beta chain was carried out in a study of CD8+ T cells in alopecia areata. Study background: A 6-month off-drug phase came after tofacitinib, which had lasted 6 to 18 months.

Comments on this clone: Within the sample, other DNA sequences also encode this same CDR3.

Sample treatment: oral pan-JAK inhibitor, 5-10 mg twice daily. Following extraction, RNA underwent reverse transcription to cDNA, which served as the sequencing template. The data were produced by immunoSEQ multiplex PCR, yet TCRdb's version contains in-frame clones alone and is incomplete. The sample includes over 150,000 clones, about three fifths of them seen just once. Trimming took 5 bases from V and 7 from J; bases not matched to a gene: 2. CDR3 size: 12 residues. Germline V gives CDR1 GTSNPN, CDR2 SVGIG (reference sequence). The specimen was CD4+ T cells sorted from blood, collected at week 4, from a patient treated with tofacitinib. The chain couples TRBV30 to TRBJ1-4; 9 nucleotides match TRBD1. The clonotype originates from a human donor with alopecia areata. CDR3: CAWGTGFEKLFF. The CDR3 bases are TGTGCCTGGGGGACAGGGTTTGAAAAACTGTTTTTT.